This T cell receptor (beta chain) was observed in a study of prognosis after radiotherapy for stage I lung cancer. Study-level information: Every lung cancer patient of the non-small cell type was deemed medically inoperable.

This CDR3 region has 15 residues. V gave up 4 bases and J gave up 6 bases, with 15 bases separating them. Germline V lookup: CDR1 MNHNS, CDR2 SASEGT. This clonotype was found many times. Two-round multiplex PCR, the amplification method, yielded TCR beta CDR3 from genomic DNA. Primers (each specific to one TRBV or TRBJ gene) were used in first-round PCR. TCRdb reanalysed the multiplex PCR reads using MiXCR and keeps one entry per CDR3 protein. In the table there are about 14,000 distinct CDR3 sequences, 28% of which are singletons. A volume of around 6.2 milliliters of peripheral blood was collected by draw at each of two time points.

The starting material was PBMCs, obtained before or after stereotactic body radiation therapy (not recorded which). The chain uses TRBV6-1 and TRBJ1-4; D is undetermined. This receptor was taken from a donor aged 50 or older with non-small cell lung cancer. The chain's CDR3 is CASSAFGRPDEKLFF. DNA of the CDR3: TGTGCCAGCAGTGCCTTCGGCAGGCCTGATGAAAAACTGTTTTTT.